Shown below are 22 T cell receptor beta chains from a single sample sequenced in a study of blood T cell repertoires in COVID-19. Measured with immunoSEQ multiplex PCR; TCRdb has only the in-frame clones, and not every one. The table shows approximately 210,000 clones, with approximately 86% occurring only once. Material: PBMCs or T cells enriched from blood (not recorded which). Every receptor here comes from a woman in her fifties or sixties with acute COVID-19.

V is TRBV19 and J is TRBJ1-5; a possible D gene is TRBD1 (6 bases). The CDR3 spans 16 residues. The V gene's germline CDR1 is LNHDA and CDR2 SQIVND (reference sequence). V dropped 4 bases and J dropped 5 bases, with 18 bases sitting between them. CDR3 DNA: TGTGCCAGTAGTACCTTATACAGGGAACATGATCAGCCCCAGCATTTT. Protein sequence: CASSTLYREHDQPQHF.

The chain employs TRBV13 and TRBJ2-3; 7 bases line up with TRBD2. CDR3 length equals 15 residues. Looked up from germline, CDR1 is PRHDT and CDR2 is FYEKMQ (reference sequence). Trimming removed 3 bases from V and 4 bases from J; junction bases left unmatched: 7. CDR3 in DNA: TGTGCCAGCAGCTTTACTAGCGAAACACCAGATACGCAGTATTTT. Translated: CASSFTSETPDTQYF. The variable domain in full, with the rest retrieved from reference TRBV13 and TRBJ2-3, is AAGVIQSPRHLIKEKRETATLKCYPIPRHDTVYWYQQGPGQDPQFLISFYEKMQSDKGSIPDRFSAQQFSDYHSELNMSSLELGDSALYFCASSFTSETPDTQYFGPGTRLTVL.

V usage is TRBV5-1 and J usage is TRBJ2-7; TRBD1 is a possible D gene (5 bases). CDR1 and CDR2 (germline): SGHRS, YFSETQ. Trimming removed 6 bases at V and 4 bases at J, with 17 bases between. The CDR3 loop spans 14 amino acids. In DNA, the CDR3 is TGCGCCAGCACCCCCTCGAACGGACATTACGAGCAGTACTTC. Translating it yields CASTPSNGHYEQYF.

This chain uses TRBV19 with TRBJ2-6, with TRBD1 as a possible D gene (5 bases). Germline CDR1 is LNHDA and CDR2 is SQIVND (reference sequence). The V end was cut by 1 base, the J end by 4 bases, with 17 bases between. This CDR3 has 18 residues. CDR3 bases: TGTGCCAGTAGTATAGGCGGCAGGGCTTCCCCCGGGGCCAACGTCCTGACTTTC. This sequence encodes CASSIGGRASPGANVLTF.

The CDR3 sequence is CASSRGVFYEQYF. CDR3 DNA: TGTGCCAGCAGCCGGGGGGTGTTCTACGAGCAGTACTTC. V and J are TRBV5-4 and TRBJ2-7; 7 nucleotides agree with TRBD2. The CDR3 runs to 13 residues. The trim removed 4 bases at V and 3 bases at J, leaving 4 bases unmatched. Germline lookup yields CDR1 SGHNT and CDR2 YYREEE (reference sequence).

This chain connects TRBV16 to TRBJ1-4; 8 positions agree with TRBD1. V lost 4 bases, J lost 3 bases, and 4 bases stayed unmatched. Per germline, CDR1 KGHSY and CDR2 FQNENV. The CDR3 runs 15 residues. DNA for the CDR3: TGTGCCAGCAGCCCCAGGGGGCAGGCTAATGAAAAACTGTTTTTT. Translating it yields CASSPRGQANEKLFF.

This clone was counted between two and nine times. V gene TRBV11-3 combines with J gene TRBJ1-2; D is undetermined. The V end lost 2 bases, the J end lost 6 bases, and 13 bases lay between the germline ends. The CDR3 sequence is 14 residues long. CDR1 is SGHNT and CDR2 is YENEEA in the germline V gene. This chain's CDR3 is CASSLSSSGDGYTF. CDR3 DNA: TGTGCCAGCAGCTTAAGCTCGAGCGGAGATGGCTACACCTTC.

The count of this clone is one. DNA for the CDR3: TGTGCCAGCAGTCCCCGACAGGGCTTAAGCAATCAGCCCCAGCATTTT. Translated, it gives CASSPRQGLSNQPQHF. The chain uses TRBV27 and TRBJ1-5, with 7 bases that match TRBD1. CDR3 length: 16 residues. J gave up 1 base and V 5 bases, and 8 bases lay outside the gene matches. Germline-derived CDR1 and CDR2 are MNHEY and SMNVEV (reference sequence).

The chain has TRBV27 and TRBJ1-5, with 10 bases that match TRBD1. The germline V gene has CDR1 MNHEY and CDR2 SMNVEV (reference sequence). The CDR3 totals 18 residues. V lost 2 bases, J lost 9 bases, and 16 bases stayed unmatched. CDR3 loop: CASSLRSPGQGLAGPQHF. CDR3 nucleotides: TGTGCCAGCAGTTTAAGGTCTCCGGGACAGGGGCTAGCTGGGCCCCAGCATTTT.

This clone was observed a single time. This rearrangement joins TRBV9 to TRBJ2-7, with D hard to call. Deletions cut 2 bases from V and 0 bases from J, with 9 bases between. This CDR3 spans 14 amino acids. The germline V gene has CDR1 SGDLS and CDR2 YYNGEE. The CDR3 sequence is CASSVDGFSYEQYF. The DNA for the CDR3 is TGTGCCAGCAGCGTTGACGGGTTCTCCTACGAGCAGTACTTC.

The V gene is TRBV29-1, the J gene TRBJ2-5; D gene uncertain. Germline V gives CDR1 SQVTM, CDR2 ANQGSEA. This CDR3 has 12 residues. Trimming removed 4 bases at V and 1 base at J, with 7 bases between. For the CDR3, the DNA is TGCAGCGTTGTCCGCAGCCAAGAGACCCAGTACTTC. As protein: CSVVRSQETQYF.

This chain joins TRBV12-5 and TRBJ2-3; 12 bases align to TRBD2. Germline CDR1 reads LGHNT; CDR2 reads FRNRAP. CDR3 length equals 12 residues. Germline trimming cut 6 bases from V and 11 bases from J; bases unmatched to any gene: 3. CDR3 sequence reads: CASGLTSGRQYF. CDR3 DNA: TGTGCTAGTGGCTTGACTAGCGGGAGGCAGTATTTT.

The V gene is TRBV27, the J gene TRBJ1-2; 8 bases fit TRBD1. Germline V gives CDR1 MNHEY, CDR2 SMNVEV (reference sequence). J gave up 8 bases and V 6 bases, and 11 bases lay outside the gene matches. This CDR3 region has 14 residues. This CDR3 reads CASRRTGQSGGYTF. CDR3 in DNA: TGTGCCAGCAGGCGGACAGGGCAATCGGGAGGCTACACCTTC.

This sequence joins TRBV2 and TRBJ1-1; the D is unclear. This CDR3 comprises 13 residues. CDR1 and CDR2 (germline): SNHLY, FYNNEI. Trimming pared 6 bases from V and 10 bases from J, leaving 18 bases between. This chain's CDR3 is CASSLEQTIGAFF. The CDR3 nucleotides read TGTGCCAGCAGCCTGGAACAGACGATCGGAGCTTTCTTT.

The chain links TRBV7-2 to TRBJ1-2; no clear D. CDR3 length equals 15 residues. The V end was cut by 1 base, the J end by 4 bases, with 13 bases between. Germline V gene lookup returns CDR1 SGHTA and CDR2 FQGNSA. The chain's CDR3 is CASSLVGLTLYGYTF. The CDR3 nucleotides read TGTGCCAGCAGCTTAGTGGGCCTGACCCTCTATGGCTACACCTTC.

The chain uses TRBV18 and TRBJ2-7; 11 bases agree with TRBD2. Germline CDR1 KGHSH, CDR2 LQKENI. With 0 bases clipped from V and 7 bases from J, the junction kept 5 bases outside the gene matches. This CDR3 has 15 amino acids. In DNA, the CDR3 is TGTGCCAGCTCACCACCGTCTAGCGGGAGGAATGAGCAGTACTTC. It specifies CASSPPSSGRNEQYF.

The chain uses TRBV2 and TRBJ2-1; 10 nucleotides align to TRBD2. This CDR3 has 15 residues. J lost 9 bases, V lost 7 bases, and 12 bases had no gene match. The germline gives CDR1 SNHLY, CDR2 FYNNEI. The CDR3 DNA reads as TGTGCCAGCACCCCTAGCGGGAGCGTTTATAGTGAGCAGTTCTTC. This sequence encodes CASTPSGSVYSEQFF. The full variable domain, completed using reference TRBV2 and TRBJ2-1, is EPEVTQTPSHQVTQMGQEVILRCVPISNHLYFYWYRQILGQKVEFLVSFYNNEISEKSEIFDDQFSVERPDGSNFTLKIRSTKLEDSAMYFCASTPSGSVYSEQFFGPGTRLTVL.

The chain combines TRBV29-1 with TRBJ2-3; tentative D call: TRBD2 (6 bases). Germline lookup yields CDR1 SQVTM and CDR2 ANQGSEA. The V end lost 1 base, the J end lost 2 bases, and 10 bases lay between the germline ends. The CDR3 sequence is 14 residues long. CDR3 nucleotides: TGCAGCGTTGAAGCGGGAGACACCACAGATACGCAGTATTTT. This translates into CSVEAGDTTDTQYF.

The chain combines TRBV7-8 with TRBJ1-1, with TRBD1 matching over 10 bases. This CDR3 is 14 amino acids long. Germline lookup yields CDR1 SGHVS and CDR2 FQNEAQ. V lost 5 bases to trimming and J lost 5 bases; unmatched junction nucleotides: 5. The CDR3 bases are TGTGCCAGCAGCCGACAGGGGGCTCGGACTGAAGCTTTCTTT. It translates to CASSRQGARTEAFF.

DNA of the CDR3: TGTGCCAGTAGAGACAGCCTCCACAATGAGCAGTTCTTC. Translated, it gives CASRDSLHNEQFF. The chain carries TRBV7-6 and TRBJ2-1; D may be TRBD1 (5 bases). The CDR3 totals 13 residues. Germline V gene data show CDR1 as SGHVS and CDR2 as FNYEAQ. V lost 9 bases to trimming and J lost 5 bases, with 14 bases between them.

V is TRBV30 and J is TRBJ2-6; TRBD2 agrees at 8 bases. The CDR3 is 16 amino acids. V shed 7 bases and J 1 base; nucleotides not matched to a gene: 9. CDR1 and CDR2 (germline): GTSNPN, SVGIG (reference sequence). DNA for the CDR3: TGTGCCTACCGGGCAGCGGGAGAGTCTGGGGCCAACGTCCTGACTTTC. Translated: CAYRAAGESGANVLTF.

V and J are TRBV23-1 and TRBJ1-5, with TRBD1 as a possible D gene (6 bases). Being an ORF, TRBV23-1 has a function that is uncertain. The V end lost 8 bases, the J end lost 2 bases, and 31 bases lay between the germline ends. CDR3 size: 20 residues. The CDR3 nucleotides are TGCGCCAGCGCAAAACCCCCCCTTCGGAAAAGGGGGGGAGGCAATCAGCCCCAGCATTTT. This translates into CASAKPPLRKRGGGNQPQHF.